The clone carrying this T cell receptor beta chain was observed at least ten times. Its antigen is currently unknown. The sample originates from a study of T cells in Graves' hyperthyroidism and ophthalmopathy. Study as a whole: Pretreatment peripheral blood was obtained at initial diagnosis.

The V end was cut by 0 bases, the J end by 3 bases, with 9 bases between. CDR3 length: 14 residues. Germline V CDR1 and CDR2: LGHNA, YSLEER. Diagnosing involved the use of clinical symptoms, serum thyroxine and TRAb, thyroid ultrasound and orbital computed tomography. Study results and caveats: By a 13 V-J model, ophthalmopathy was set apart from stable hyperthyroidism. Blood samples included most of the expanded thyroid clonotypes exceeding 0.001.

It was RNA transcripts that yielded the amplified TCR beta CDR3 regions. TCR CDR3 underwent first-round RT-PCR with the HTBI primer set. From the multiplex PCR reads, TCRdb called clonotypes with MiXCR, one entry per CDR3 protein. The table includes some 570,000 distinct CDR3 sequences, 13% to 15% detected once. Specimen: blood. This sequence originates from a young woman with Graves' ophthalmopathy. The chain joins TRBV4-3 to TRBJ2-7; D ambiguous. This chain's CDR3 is CASSQDRLYYEQYF. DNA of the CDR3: TGCGCCAGCAGCCAAGACCGACTGTACTACGAGCAGTACTTC.